This T cell receptor beta chain was identified in a study of memory CD4+ T cells and cytomegalovirus serostatus. General study results and limits: About 40% of the roughly 160 known CMV-associated TCRbeta sequences appeared in CD4+ memory.

Single viable CD3+CD4+CD8-CD45RO+ cells were sorted as the memory CD4+ T cells. Serum IgG to CMV pp150, pp28, p38 and p52 defined serostatus. Germline CDR1 and CDR2: SGHRS and YFSETQ. The CDR3 totals 14 residues. The germline V and J ends were trimmed by 0 bases and 4 bases, with 10 bases remaining between them. Assay: immunoSEQ multiplex PCR; the TCRdb copy retains only in-frame clones and omits some. The data show about 42,000 clones, with roughly three quarters seen just once and around 0.5% held by the top ten. Remarks on this clone: Its cognate antigen is unknown.

What was sequenced was memory CD4+ T cells from blood. This TCR came from an adult in good health and CMV-seronegative. The rearrangement links TRBV5-1 to TRBJ1-1, with D possibly matching TRBD1 (6 bases). The CDR3 region has the DNA TGCGCCAGCAGCTTGGGATACAGGGTCACTGAAGCTTTCTTT. Translating gives CASSLGYRVTEAFF. The variable domain in full, with the rest retrieved from reference TRBV5-1 and TRBJ1-1, is KAGVTQTPRYLIKTRGQQVTLSCSPISGHRSVSWYQQTPGQGLQFLFEYFSETQRNKGNFPGRFSGRQFSNSRSEMNVSTLELGDSALYLCASSLGYRVTEAFFGQGTRLTVV.